The text below deals with one TCR beta chain. What it binds is not known. This record belongs to a study of cytomegalovirus exposure and HLA in healthy donors. In the study overall: Researchers found that roughly 77% of around 400 genotyped donors fell within the Caucasian-associated ancestry cluster.

In nominal health when sampled, donors likely had unrecorded immune exposures nonetheless. Whole-study results and caveats: Cytomegalovirus-associated TCR beta chains were listed, numbering 150 to 200. Most sequenced TCRs were rare (though some public TCRs occurred in many donors).

The PCR employed 60 Vbeta primers together with 13 Jbeta primers. The method was immunoSEQ multiplex PCR; TCRdb's version includes in-frame clones alone and lacks a portion of them. The repertoire includes under 150,000 clones, 60% to 70% of them detected once, and over 8.5% sits in the top ten. The CDR3 has 14 residues. Germline V lookup: CDR1 MNHNY, CDR2 SVGAGI (reference sequence). The chain carries TRBV6-6 and TRBJ2-5; TRBD1 is a possible D gene (6 bases). The J call may be wrong; the DNA end is better matched by TRBJ2-7. This clonotype originated in a woman aged 40 to 55 in good health and CMV-seropositive. The material sequenced was PBMCs. The CDR3 DNA is TGTGCCAGCAGTACCGGGACACCGGATTACGAGCAGTACTTC. Protein: CASSTGTPDYEQYF.